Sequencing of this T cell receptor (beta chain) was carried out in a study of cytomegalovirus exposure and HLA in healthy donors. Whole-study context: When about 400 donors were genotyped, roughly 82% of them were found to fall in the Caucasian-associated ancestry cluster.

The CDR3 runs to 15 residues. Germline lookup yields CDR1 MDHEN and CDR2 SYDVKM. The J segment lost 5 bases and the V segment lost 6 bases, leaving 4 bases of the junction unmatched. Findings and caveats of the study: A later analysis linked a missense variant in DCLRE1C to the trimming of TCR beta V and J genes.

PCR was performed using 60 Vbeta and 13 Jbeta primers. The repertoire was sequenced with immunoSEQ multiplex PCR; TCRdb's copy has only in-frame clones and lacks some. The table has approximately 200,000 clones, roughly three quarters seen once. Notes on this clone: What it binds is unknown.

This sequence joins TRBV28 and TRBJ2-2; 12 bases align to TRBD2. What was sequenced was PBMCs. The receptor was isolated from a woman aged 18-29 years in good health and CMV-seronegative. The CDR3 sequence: CASRPTSGGTGELFF. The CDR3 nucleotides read TGTGCCAGCAGACCAACTAGCGGGGGGACCGGGGAGCTGTTTTTT.